The rows below give T cell receptor beta chains drawn from one sample of a study of blood T cell repertoires in COVID-19. Sequencing used immunoSEQ multiplex PCR; TCRdb keeps in-frame clones, though not all of them. The sample contains about 72,000 clones, around 86% of which appear only once. The sample comprised peripheral blood. The receptors shown here come from an older man with active or convalescent COVID-19. CDR3s include the opening cysteine and the closing phenylalanine or tryptophan. D genes are given only for firm matches. Some rows mark clone size as missing; the rest say once, few, many or name a class of expanded clone.

D gene: -
V gene: TRBV11-3
J gene: TRBJ1-4
clone size: -
CDR3 protein: CASSSTIRTDNEKLFF
CDR3 DNA: TGTGCCAGCAGCTCAACGATTCGGACAGATAATGAAAAACTGTTTTTT

D gene: TRBD1
V gene: TRBV19
J gene: TRBJ2-2
clone size: -
CDR3 protein: CASSITGVTTGELFF
CDR3 DNA: TGTGCCAGTAGTATTACAGGGGTCACCACCGGGGAGCTGTTTTTT

D gene: TRBD2
V gene: TRBV24-1
J gene: TRBJ2-5
clone size: few
CDR3 protein: CATSDRGSLAGVRETQYF
CDR3 DNA: TGTGCCACCAGTGACCGTGGGTCCTTAGCGGGAGTCCGGGAGACCCAGTACTTC

D gene: TRBD1
V gene: TRBV20-1
J gene: TRBJ1-6
clone size: -
CDR3 protein: CSASIVGQAYNSPLHF
CDR3 DNA: TGCAGTGCTAGTATTGTCGGACAGGCCTATAATTCACCCCTCCACTTT

D gene: -
V gene: TRBV7-3
J gene: TRBJ1-1
clone size: -
CDR3 protein: CASSPQGDTEAFF
CDR3 DNA: TGTGCCAGCAGCCCCCAGGGCGACACTGAAGCTTTCTTT

D gene: TRBD1
V gene: TRBV19
J gene: TRBJ1-5
clone size: -
CDR3 protein: CASRPGQGALIRQPQHF
CDR3 DNA: TGTGCCAGTAGGCCGGGACAGGGGGCCCTTATTAGGCAGCCCCAGCATTTT

D gene: -
V gene: TRBV5-6
J gene: TRBJ1-3
clone size: -
CDR3 protein: CASRLVGGNTIYF
CDR3 DNA: TGTGCCAGCAGACTGGTCGGGGGAAACACCATATATTTT

D gene: -
V gene: TRBV7-9
J gene: TRBJ1-2
clone size: -
CDR3 protein: CASSPGNRYGYTF
CDR3 DNA: TGTGCCAGCAGCCCCGGGAATAGGTATGGCTACACCTTC

D gene: TRBD2
V gene: TRBV10-2
J gene: TRBJ2-1
clone size: -
CDR3 protein: CASREGLADNEQFF
CDR3 DNA: TGCGCCAGCAGGGAGGGACTAGCGGACAATGAGCAGTTCTTC

D gene: TRBD2
V gene: TRBV7-2
J gene: TRBJ2-2
clone size: few
CDR3 protein: CASSSSGGASGMRELFF
CDR3 DNA: TGTGCCAGCAGCTCATCAGGGGGGGCTAGCGGGATGCGGGAGCTGTTTTTT

D gene: -
V gene: TRBV7-9
J gene: TRBJ2-5
clone size: -
CDR3 protein: CASSPAETQYF
CDR3 DNA: TGTGCCAGCAGCCCCGCGGAGACCCAGTACTTC

D gene: TRBD1
V gene: TRBV18
J gene: TRBJ2-7
clone size: -
CDR3 protein: CASSDRGGYEQYF
CDR3 DNA: TGTGCCAGCTCAGACAGGGGCGGATACGAGCAGTACTTC

D gene: -
V gene: TRBV21-1
J gene: TRBJ1-6
clone size: -
CDR3 protein: CASSKECRRSPSWSPLHF
CDR3 DNA: TGTGCCAGCAGCAAAGAGTGCCGCCGGAGTCCCAGCTGGTCACCCCTCCACTTT

D gene: TRBD1
V gene: TRBV28
J gene: TRBJ1-4
clone size: few
CDR3 protein: CASSSTGGSEKLFF
CDR3 DNA: TGTGCCAGCAGCTCGACAGGGGGCTCTGAAAAACTGTTTTTT

D gene: -
V gene: TRBV27
J gene: TRBJ2-2
clone size: -
CDR3 protein: CASSLLGLSTGELFF
CDR3 DNA: TGTGCCAGCAGTTTATTGGGGCTCAGCACCGGGGAGCTGTTTTTT

D gene: TRBD1
V gene: TRBV4-1
J gene: TRBJ2-3
clone size: -
CDR3 protein: CASSNLGQGDGDTQYF
CDR3 DNA: TGCGCCAGCAGCAACCTGGGACAGGGGGACGGAGATACGCAGTATTTT

D gene: TRBD2
V gene: TRBV5-1
J gene: TRBJ2-7
clone size: -
CDR3 protein: CASRETSGSSYEQYF
CDR3 DNA: TGCGCCAGCAGGGAGACTAGCGGGAGCTCCTACGAGCAGTACTTC

D gene: TRBD1
V gene: TRBV5-1
J gene: TRBJ1-2
clone size: -
CDR3 protein: CASSLAVRTGASTGYGYTF
CDR3 DNA: TGCGCCAGCAGCTTGGCCGTTAGGACAGGGGCGTCAACTGGCTATGGCTACACCTTC

D gene: -
V gene: TRBV3-1/TRBV3-2
J gene: TRBJ2-7
clone size: -
CDR3 protein: CASSQVPTSSYEQYF
CDR3 DNA: TGTGCCAGCAGCCAAGTGCCCACTAGTTCCTACGAGCAGTACTTC

D gene: -
V gene: TRBV11-2
J gene: TRBJ2-1
clone size: -
CDR3 protein: CASSPRGSRDEQFF
CDR3 DNA: TGTGCCAGCAGCCCCCGTGGGAGTAGGGATGAGCAGTTCTTC

D gene: TRBD1
V gene: TRBV19
J gene: TRBJ1-5
clone size: -
CDR3 protein: CATLGQGAQPQHF
CDR3 DNA: TGTGCCACCCTAGGACAGGGTGCTCAGCCCCAGCATTTT

D gene: TRBD2
V gene: TRBV28
J gene: TRBJ2-3
clone size: -
CDR3 protein: CASSSPGLAGVLLGTQYF
CDR3 DNA: TGTGCCAGCAGTTCCCCAGGACTAGCGGGAGTCTTGCTGGGTACGCAGTATTTT

D gene: -
V gene: TRBV7-6
J gene: TRBJ2-3
clone size: -
CDR3 protein: CASRRGDTQYF
CDR3 DNA: TGTGCCAGCAGAAGGGGAGATACGCAGTATTTT

D gene: TRBD2
V gene: TRBV7-3
J gene: TRBJ2-3
clone size: -
CDR3 protein: CASSLAPGLRTDTQYF
CDR3 DNA: TGTGCCAGCAGCTTAGCCCCGGGACTAAGAACAGATACGCAATATTTT

D gene: TRBD1
V gene: TRBV2
J gene: TRBJ2-2
clone size: few
CDR3 protein: CASGRQGAGELFF
CDR3 DNA: TGTGCCAGCGGGAGACAGGGAGCCGGGGAGCTGTTTTTT

D gene: TRBD2
V gene: TRBV29-1
J gene: TRBJ2-1
clone size: -
CDR3 protein: CSVEFRGLAGGLSSYNEQFF
CDR3 DNA: TGCAGCGTTGAGTTTCGGGGACTAGCGGGAGGGCTTAGCTCCTACAATGAGCAGTTCTTC

D gene: TRBD1
V gene: TRBV2
J gene: TRBJ1-1
clone size: -
CDR3 protein: CASSPQTGQGFWAFF
CDR3 DNA: TGTGCCAGCAGTCCCCAGACGGGACAGGGTTTCTGGGCTTTCTTT

D gene: TRBD1
V gene: TRBV28
J gene: TRBJ1-1
clone size: -
CDR3 protein: CASSSMTGGVSGTAFF
CDR3 DNA: TGTGCCAGCAGTTCGATGACAGGGGGCGTTTCGGGTACAGCTTTCTTT

D gene: -
V gene: TRBV28
J gene: TRBJ1-2
clone size: -
CDR3 protein: CASSPITGRDYGYTF
CDR3 DNA: TGTGCCAGCAGCCCTATAACAGGGAGGGACTATGGCTACACCTTC

D gene: -
V gene: TRBV28
J gene: TRBJ1-3
clone size: -
CDR3 protein: CASSSTASGNTIYF
CDR3 DNA: TGTGCCAGCAGCTCGACAGCCTCCGGAAACACCATATATTTT

D gene: -
V gene: TRBV7-9
J gene: TRBJ1-5
clone size: once
CDR3 protein: CASSLALDSSSNQPQHF
CDR3 DNA: TGTGCCAGCAGCTTAGCGCTAGACAGTTCTAGCAATCAGCCCCAGCATTTT

D gene: TRBD1
V gene: TRBV28
J gene: TRBJ1-4
clone size: -
CDR3 protein: CASGSGQGNEKLFF
CDR3 DNA: TGTGCCAGCGGCTCGGGACAGGGAAATGAAAAACTGTTTTTT

D gene: TRBD1
V gene: TRBV5-1
J gene: TRBJ1-1
clone size: -
CDR3 protein: CASSLISTGVGDTEAFF
CDR3 DNA: TGCGCCAGCAGCTTGATAAGCACAGGGGTAGGGGACACTGAAGCTTTCTTT

D gene: TRBD1
V gene: TRBV19
J gene: TRBJ1-5
clone size: -
CDR3 protein: CASGEGQLYSNQPQHF
CDR3 DNA: TGTGCCAGTGGAGAGGGACAGCTATATAGCAATCAGCCCCAGCATTTT

D gene: TRBD1
V gene: TRBV7-2
J gene: TRBJ2-4
clone size: -
CDR3 protein: CASSLAGQGAVGIQYF
CDR3 DNA: TGTGCCAGCAGCTTAGCGGGGCAGGGGGCGGTGGGCATTCAGTACTTC

D gene: TRBD1
V gene: TRBV7-2
J gene: TRBJ1-2
clone size: -
CDR3 protein: CASSLGGQGRIYGYTF
CDR3 DNA: TGTGCCAGCAGCTTGGGGGGACAGGGAAGAATCTATGGCTACACCTTC

D gene: TRBD1
V gene: TRBV5-6
J gene: TRBJ2-7
clone size: -
CDR3 protein: CASSSGQGFYEQYF
CDR3 DNA: TGTGCCAGCAGCTCCGGACAGGGATTCTACGAGCAGTACTTC

D gene: -
V gene: TRBV7-2
J gene: TRBJ2-1
clone size: -
CDR3 protein: CASSLASLSNEQFF
CDR3 DNA: TGTGCCAGCAGCTTAGCAAGCCTCTCAAATGAGCAGTTCTTC

D gene: TRBD1
V gene: TRBV5-1
J gene: TRBJ1-2
clone size: -
CDR3 protein: CASSSLGGQGQANYGYTF
CDR3 DNA: TGCGCCAGCAGCTCACTGGGCGGACAGGGGCAAGCTAACTATGGCTACACCTTC

D gene: -
V gene: TRBV6-6
J gene: TRBJ1-2
clone size: -
CDR3 protein: CASGEGPSYGYTF
CDR3 DNA: TGTGCCAGCGGGGAGGGGCCGTCCTATGGCTACACCTTC